The 21 T cell receptor beta chains presented below share a single source sample, sequenced in a study of blood T cells in healthy people across ages. A sample-barcoded 5' primer and a J-beta primer mix were used in a second PCR of roughly 6 to 11 cycles. TCRdb re-called the 5' RACE reads with MiXCR, one entry per CDR3 protein. Of about 780,000 distinct CDR3 sequences in the sample, around 62% were seen once. Sequencing was carried out using blood. These receptors came from a man younger than 40 in good health.

The chain is built from TRBV7-9 and TRBJ2-6, with 7 bases fitting TRBD2. The germline V gene has CDR1 SEHNR and CDR2 FQNEAQ (reference sequence). This CDR3 comprises 15 residues. V dropped 6 bases and J dropped 2; count of bases not matched to a gene: 4. The CDR3 DNA reads as TGTGCCAGCAGTTCGGGGAGGGCTGGGGCCAACGTCCTGACTTTC. Amino acids: CASSSGRAGANVLTF.

The gene calls are TRBV20-1 and TRBJ1-2; D remains ambiguous. The V gene's germline CDR1 is DFQATT and CDR2 SNEGSKA (reference sequence). The V end was cut by 5 bases, the J end by 4 bases, with 5 bases between. This CDR3 has 10 residues. The DNA for the CDR3 is TGCAGTGCTGCAATCTATGGCTACACCTTC. Translation: CSAAIYGYTF.

The V and J genes are TRBV20-1 and TRBJ2-3; 8 bases line up with TRBD2. This CDR3 is 14 amino acids long. The junction had 8 bases not matched to a gene; V was cut back by 6 bases and J by 3 bases. Germline CDR1 reads DFQATT; CDR2 reads SNEGSKA (reference sequence). The CDR3 DNA follows: TGCAGTGCCCAGCGGGGGTTGGGGACAGATACGCAGTATTTT. Its translation is CSAQRGLGTDTQYF.

This clonotype was detected a few times. The chain uses TRBV7-2 and TRBJ2-7; TRBD1 or TRBD2 may be the D gene (7 bases each). This CDR3 is 15 amino acids long. Germline lookup yields CDR1 SGHTA and CDR2 FQGNSA. Between the trimmed V and J ends, which lost 0 bases and 3 bases, there was a span of 12 bases. CDR3 protein: CASSLAGGGIYEQYF. CDR3 sequence (DNA): TGTGCCAGCAGCTTAGCGGGAGGGGGCATCTACGAGCAGTACTTC.

V and J are TRBV6-6 and TRBJ1-4; tentative D call: TRBD1 (5 bases). CDR1 MNHNY and CDR2 SVGAGI come from the germline V gene (reference sequence). The CDR3 extends over 14 amino acids. Trimming left V 6 bases short and J 4 bases short, with 12 bases between. The CDR3 region is CASSQRDLNEKLFF. The CDR3 DNA reads as TGTGCCAGCAGCCAGCGGGACCTTAATGAAAAACTGTTTTTT.

The V gene is TRBV5-6, the J gene TRBJ1-1, with TRBD1 matching over 8 bases. This CDR3 has 15 residues. The V segment lost 4 bases and the J segment 5 bases; nucleotides outside the gene matches: 10. Germline V gene lookup returns CDR1 SGHDT and CDR2 YYEEEE. In nucleotides, the CDR3 is TGTGCCAGCAGCCCGCGGACAGGGTGGGGTACTGAAGCTTTCTTT. Amino acid sequence: CASSPRTGWGTEAFF.

This sequence joins TRBV7-2 and TRBJ1-1; 7 bases map to TRBD1. The germline gives CDR1 SGHTA, CDR2 FQGNSA. The junction had 13 bases not matched to a gene; V was cut back by 7 bases and J by 2 bases. This CDR3 has 16 residues. This CDR3 is CASTFHAGTENTEAFF. The CDR3, as DNA: TGTGCCAGCACTTTCCACGCCGGGACAGAAAACACTGAAGCTTTCTTT.

This clonotype was seen a handful of times. The chain uses TRBV12-3 or TRBV12-4 and TRBJ1-6; TRBD1 aligns across 8 bases. The CDR3 is 15 residues long. V was pared by 5 bases and J by 12 bases, with 12 bases of the junction left unmatched. The CDR3 here is CASSPRMGQAVPLHF. The DNA of the CDR3 is TGTGCCAGCAGTCCTCGGATGGGACAGGCCGTACCCCTCCACTTT.

This clonotype has only one observation. The chain is built from TRBV3-1 and TRBJ2-1; tentative D call: TRBD1 (5 bases). The CDR3 is 14 residues long. The germline V gene encodes CDR1 LGHDT and CDR2 YNNKEL (reference sequence). Trimming took off 4 bases at V and 7 bases at J, with 14 bases between the two ends. The CDR3 region is CASSLLEQGNEQFF. CDR3 nucleotides: TGTGCCAGCAGCCTCCTCGAGCAGGGAAATGAGCAGTTCTTC.

This rearrangement joins TRBV6-2 or TRBV6-3 to TRBJ1-5; D is ambiguous. Germline assignment: CDR1 MNHEY and CDR2 SVGEGT. V gave up 2 bases and J gave up 13 bases, with 9 bases separating them. CDR3 length: 11 amino acids. The CDR3 DNA is TGTGCCAGCAGTTACGTCGGCCCACAGCATTTT. This gives the protein CASSYVGPQHF.

The chain has TRBV6-6 and TRBJ2-7, with unresolved D. V lost 2 bases and J lost 2, with 10 bases in between. CDR1 is MNHNY and CDR2 is SVGAGI in the germline V gene (reference sequence). The CDR3 runs to 14 residues. As DNA, the CDR3 is TGTGCCAGCAGTTACGATGGCGCAGCCTACGAGCAGTACTTC. Translating gives CASSYDGAAYEQYF.

The V and J genes are TRBV5-6 and TRBJ2-1, with D possibly matching TRBD2 (6 bases). From germline, CDR1 is SGHDT and CDR2 YYEEEE. V shed 0 bases and J shed 7 bases, with 14 bases lying between them. The CDR3 covers 15 residues. The CDR3 bases are TGTGCCAGCAGCTTGGTCCGAGGGACTCTTAATGAGCAGTTCTTC. It translates to CASSLVRGTLNEQFF.

The rearrangement uses TRBV7-2 and TRBJ2-2; D might be TRBD1 or TRBD2, each matching 6 bases. Trimming pared 8 bases from V and 4 bases from J, leaving 14 bases between. CDR1 SGHTA and CDR2 FQGNSA come from the germline V gene. This CDR3 comprises 14 residues. The CDR3 here is CASPLGGGTGELFF. CDR3 DNA: TGTGCCAGCCCTCTAGGGGGAGGCACCGGGGAGCTGTTTTTT. The entire variable domain, with the rest obtained from reference TRBV7-2 and TRBJ2-2, is as follows: GAGVSQSPSNKVTEKGKDVELRCDPISGHTALYWYRQSLGQGLEFLIYFQGNSAPDKSGLPSDRFSAERTGGSVSTLTIQRTQQEDSAVYLCASPLGGGTGELFFGEGSRLTVL.

The sample holds a few counts of this clonotype. This chain joins TRBV20-1 and TRBJ2-3, with D tentatively TRBD1 or TRBD2 (5 bases each). This CDR3 spans 11 amino acids. Germline V CDR1 and CDR2: DFQATT, SNEGSKA (reference sequence). The CDR3 spells CRGELADTQYF. CDR3 in DNA: TGCAGGGGGGAGTTGGCAGATACGCAGTATTTT.

This clonotype appeared a few times. The rearrangement uses TRBV27 and TRBJ2-7; D is unclear. V lost 3 bases and J 0 bases, leaving 9 bases between the germline ends. Germline V lookup: CDR1 MNHEY, CDR2 SMNVEV (reference sequence). This CDR3 has 14 amino acids. DNA for the CDR3: TGTGCCAGCAGTTTGCTCTATAGCTCCTACGAGCAGTACTTC. Residues: CASSLLYSSYEQYF.

This clonotype has just a few counts. The chain uses TRBV20-1 and TRBJ1-6; TRBD1 matches 7 bases. The V and J ends lost 3 bases and 5 bases, in that order; junction bases with no gene match: 7. This CDR3 contains 15 residues. Per the germline V gene, CDR1 is DFQATT and CDR2 is SNEGSKA (reference sequence). The CDR3 DNA sequence: TGCAGTGCTAGGACAATAGGGACAGATAATTCACCCCTCCACTTT. It is translated as CSARTIGTDNSPLHF.

The V gene is TRBV7-9, the J gene TRBJ1-4, with TRBD1 as a possible D gene (5 bases). V lost 5 bases, J lost 5 bases, and 12 bases lay in between. CDR3 length: 14 amino acids. From germline, CDR1 is SEHNR and CDR2 FQNEAQ (reference sequence). This chain's CDR3 is CASSRDLGNEKLFF. CDR3 DNA: TGTGCCAGCAGCCGGGACTTGGGGAATGAAAAACTGTTTTTT.

CDR3 sequence reads: CSARRQDRGPEAQYF. The CDR3 region has the DNA TGCAGTGCTAGACGACAAGACAGGGGGCCCGAGGCCCAGTACTTC. This sequence joins TRBV20-1 and TRBJ2-5; TRBD1 agrees at 10 bases. The V segment lost 2 bases and the J segment 9 bases; nucleotides outside the gene matches: 12. CDR1 is DFQATT, CDR2 SNEGSKA, per germline (reference sequence). The CDR3 is 15 amino acids.

This clonotype was seen a handful of times. The chain joins TRBV6-4 to TRBJ2-3; D is possibly TRBD2 (5 bases). The CDR3 contains 14 residues. The germline CDR1 and CDR2 sequences are MRHNA and SNTAGT. Trimming left V 6 bases short and J 4 bases short, with 14 bases between. CDR3 loop: CASSSELGADTQYF. For the CDR3, the DNA is TGTGCCAGCAGCAGCGAACTAGGTGCAGATACGCAGTATTTT.

The CDR3 is CASSGTANEKLFF. The CDR3 DNA follows: TGTGCCAGCAGCGGGACAGCAAATGAAAAACTGTTTTTT. This rearrangement joins TRBV4-2 to TRBJ1-4, with 7 bases aligning to TRBD1. V lost 5 bases to trimming and J lost 5 bases; unmatched junction nucleotides: 2. The CDR3 consists of 13 residues. Germline CDR1 is LGHNA and CDR2 is YNFKEQ.

The chain has TRBV5-1 and TRBJ2-7; 13 bases are a match to TRBD2. Germline CDR1 SGHRS, CDR2 YFSETQ. After removal of 7 bases from V and 4 bases from J, the junction contained 14 bases not matched to a gene. The CDR3 is made up of 17 amino acids. CDR3 DNA: TGCGCCAGCCGCAGGTCGGACCGGACTAGCGGGGGATACGAGCAGTACTTC. Residues: CASRRSDRTSGGYEQYF.